These 7 T cell receptor beta chains originate from one sample sequenced in a study of spatial heterogeneity in lung cancer. In TCRdb, the 5' RACE reads were re-called with MiXCR into one record per CDR3 protein. The sample has 15,000 or so distinct CDR3 sequences; 7.5% to 8.5% are singletons. Time point in this sample: sample taken at primary tumor resection. Frozen PBMC, nontumor lung or tumor provided whole RNA, which was sequenced unsorted. The sequencing here drew on PBMCs, taken at surgery. The receptors were gathered from a female donor with early-stage non-small cell lung cancer.

This clonotype appeared a few times. The chain uses TRBV5-1 and TRBJ2-2, with TRBD2 identical over 13 bases. CDR3 size: 16 residues. The V gene's germline CDR1 is SGHRS and CDR2 YFSETQ. J gave up 3 bases and V 4 bases, and 3 bases lay outside the gene matches. CDR3: CASSAGLAGDTGELFF. DNA of the CDR3: TGCGCCAGCAGCGCCGGACTAGCGGGAGACACCGGGGAGCTGTTTTTT. Looking up the rest from reference TRBV5-1 and TRBJ2-2 gives the full variable domain: KAGVTQTPRYLIKTRGQQVTLSCSPISGHRSVSWYQQTPGQGLQFLFEYFSETQRNKGNFPGRFSGRQFSNSRSEMNVSTLELGDSALYLCASSAGLAGDTGELFFGEGSRLTVL.

V and J are TRBV19 and TRBJ2-7; 11 bases align to TRBD1. The junction had 9 bases not matched to a gene; V was cut back by 5 bases and J by 3 bases. Germline V CDR1 and CDR2: LNHDA, SQIVND (reference sequence). This CDR3 is 16 amino acids long. This CDR3 is CASSGWDRGDIYEQYF. In nucleotides, the CDR3 is TGTGCCAGTAGTGGCTGGGACAGGGGGGACATCTACGAGCAGTACTTC.

This clonotype was counted at least ten times. The genes are TRBV29-1 and TRBJ1-6; a weak D match, TRBD1 (6 bases). This CDR3 has 14 residues. The V end was cut by 6 bases, the J end by 6 bases, with 15 bases between. Germline V lookup: CDR1 SQVTM, CDR2 ANQGSEA. The CDR3 sequence is CSVVTGNINSPLHF. DNA for the CDR3: TGCAGCGTCGTAACAGGGAACATTAATTCACCCCTCCACTTT.

In this sample, this clonotype turned up many times. The chain has TRBV20-1 and TRBJ2-7; 12 bases fit TRBD2. Trimming cost V 6 bases and J 1 base; bases outside gene matches: 13. Germline loops: CDR1 DFQATT, CDR2 SNEGSKA (reference sequence). The CDR3 runs to 17 residues. Here the CDR3 reads CSARGQSGLAGSYEQYF. CDR3 DNA: TGCAGTGCCCGTGGACAGTCCGGACTAGCGGGGTCCTACGAGCAGTACTTC.

The chain links TRBV18 to TRBJ2-5, with 8 bases matching TRBD2. The CDR3 consists of 16 residues. Germline V CDR1 and CDR2: KGHSH, LQKENI. Trimming removed 5 bases from V and 2 bases from J; junction bases left unmatched: 10. This chain's CDR3 is CASSANSGDAQETQYF. CDR3 bases: TGTGCCAGCTCAGCAAATAGCGGGGACGCTCAAGAGACCCAGTACTTC.

This clonotype was observed a handful of times. J is TRBJ1-1 and V is TRBV7-9; 7 nucleotides line up with TRBD1. Per germline, CDR1 SEHNR and CDR2 FQNEAQ (reference sequence). Trimming cost V 5 bases and J 4 bases; bases outside gene matches: 10. This CDR3 region has 15 residues. The DNA of the CDR3 is TGTGCCAGCAGCCATGCACAGGGGAAAGGCACTGAAGCTTTCTTT. It specifies CASSHAQGKGTEAFF.

Sample share makes this clonotype medium-sized. The V and J genes are TRBV19 and TRBJ2-5; 11 bases map to TRBD2. Looked up from germline, CDR1 is LNHDA and CDR2 is SQIVND (reference sequence). V shed 5 bases and J 4 bases; nucleotides not matched to a gene: 15. The CDR3 sequence is 18 residues long. CDR3 nucleotide sequence: TGTGCCAGTAGTCCAGGTGCGACTAGCGGGAACAACGGAGAGACCCAGTACTTC. Protein sequence: CASSPGATSGNNGETQYF.